One and the same sample provided the 25 T cell receptor beta chains below, sequenced in a study of siplizumab effects on memory and regulatory T cells. Data came from immunoSEQ multiplex PCR; TCRdb stores just in-frame clones and leaves some out. Of around 100,000 clones listed, about 93% are singletons. The sample comprised non-Treg CD4+ T cells sorted from blood. These receptors all stem from a human donor in good health.

CDR3 sequence reads: CASSSPGQAPDGYTF. CDR3 bases: TGTGCCAGCAGTTCCCCGGGACAGGCGCCTGATGGCTACACCTTC. The rearrangement joins TRBV6-5 to TRBJ1-2, with 8 bases fitting TRBD1. Germline V gene lookup returns CDR1 MNHEY and CDR2 SVGAGI. The length of the CDR3 is 15 residues. V was clipped by 4 bases and J by 6 bases; unmatched bases: 10.

This clone occurred a few times. V and J are TRBV29-1 and TRBJ1-5, with TRBD1 matching 11 bases. J was trimmed by 3 bases and V by 7 bases; bases with no gene match: 8. In germline, CDR1 is SQVTM, CDR2 ANQGSEA. The CDR3 length is 15 residues. CDR3 residues: CSAGGGQGDNQPQHF. CDR3 DNA sequence: TGCAGCGCCGGAGGGGGACAGGGGGACAATCAGCCCCAGCATTTT.

The J gene is TRBJ1-2, the V gene TRBV10-3; 7 bases match TRBD1. Germline V lookup: CDR1 ENHRY, CDR2 SYGVKD. V shed 0 bases and J 0 bases; nucleotides not matched to a gene: 1. The CDR3 is made up of 15 amino acids. CDR3 protein: CAISESGGPNYGYTF. The CDR3 nucleotides are TGTGCCATCAGTGAGTCAGGGGGCCCTAACTATGGCTACACCTTC.

The J gene is TRBJ1-2, the V gene TRBV13; 8 bases align to TRBD1. Trimming removed 0 bases from V and 5 bases from J; junction bases left unmatched: 8. The CDR3 spans 16 residues. Germline-derived CDR1 and CDR2 are PRHDT and FYEKMQ (reference sequence). The CDR3 DNA reads TGTGCCAGCAGCTTAGGCCTCACAGGGGGGGAGTATGGCTACACCTTC. Its translation: CASSLGLTGGEYGYTF.

This sequence joins TRBV11-2 and TRBJ2-2; the D is unclear. CDR3 size: 14 residues. Per the germline V gene, CDR1 is SGHAT and CDR2 is FQNNGV. Trimming removed 1 base from V and 10 bases from J, with 13 bases in between. The CDR3 here is CASSLAGLRVELFF. Written as DNA, the CDR3 is TGTGCCAGCAGCTTAGCAGGCCTCCGTGTGGAGCTGTTTTTT.

The rearrangement uses TRBV18 and TRBJ1-1; D gene ambiguous. CDR3 length: 15 amino acids. The V end lost 3 bases, the J end lost 1 base, and 12 bases lay between the germline ends. Germline CDR1 reads KGHSH; CDR2 reads LQKENI. The CDR3 DNA follows: TGTGCCAGCTCACCTTTTACCCTGCAGAACACTGAAGCTTTCTTT. Amino acids: CASSPFTLQNTEAFF.

The genes are TRBV5-4 and TRBJ1-2; D gene uncertain. CDR1 is SGHNT and CDR2 is YYREEE in the germline V gene (reference sequence). Trimming pared 0 bases from V and 7 bases from J, leaving 13 bases between. The CDR3 length is 14 residues. The CDR3 nucleotides are TGTGCCAGCAGCTTGGATGTAGGCGTCGGTGGCTACACCTTC. This gives the protein CASSLDVGVGGYTF.

This CDR3 reads CASTRTGDTEAFF. CDR3 sequence (DNA): TGTGCCAGCACCCGGACAGGGGACACTGAAGCTTTCTTT. This chain joins TRBV2 and TRBJ1-1; 9 nucleotides align to TRBD1. This CDR3 region has 13 residues. In germline, CDR1 is SNHLY, CDR2 FYNNEI. V lost 7 bases, J lost 3 bases, and 3 bases stayed unmatched.

In this sample, this clone turned up once. This chain's CDR3 is CASSSLTSSIQYF. CDR3 sequence (DNA): TGTGCCAGCAGCTCCTTGACTAGCAGCATTCAGTACTTC. The genes are TRBV7-9 and TRBJ2-4, with 7 bases that match TRBD2. Trimming cost V 4 bases and J 9 bases; bases outside gene matches: 6. From germline, CDR1 is SEHNR and CDR2 FQNEAQ (reference sequence). The CDR3 loop spans 13 amino acids.

The chain couples TRBV5-1 to TRBJ2-5; D call uncertain. V lost 1 base and J 3 bases, leaving 10 bases between the germline ends. The germline V gene encodes CDR1 SGHRS and CDR2 YFSETQ. This CDR3 region has 14 residues. The DNA of the CDR3 is TGCGCCAGCAGCTTGAGTCCCAGGAAAGAGACCCAGTACTTC. This encodes CASSLSPRKETQYF.

The chain uses TRBV11-3 and TRBJ2-5, with D possibly TRBD2 on 7 matching bases. Germline CDR1 and CDR2: SGHNT and YENEEA. The CDR3 is 14 residues long. The germline V and J ends were trimmed by 6 bases and 5 bases, with 16 bases remaining between them. In DNA form, the CDR3 reads TGTGCCAGCAGATCCCCTTCGGGGGGCGAGACCCAGTACTTC. It encodes CASRSPSGGETQYF.

The chain is built from TRBV5-6 and TRBJ2-2, with 7 bases identical to TRBD1. This CDR3 is built from 16 residues. The ends lost 0 bases at V and 6 bases at J; junction bases unmatched: 8. Germline CDR1 is SGHDT and CDR2 is YYEEEE. The DNA of the CDR3 is TGTGCCAGCAGCTTGGAGGGGGCGCTCATCGCCGGGGAGCTGTTTTTT. Amino acids: CASSLEGALIAGELFF.

The chain carries TRBV7-2 and TRBJ1-4; TRBD1 aligns across 12 bases. Germline V gene lookup returns CDR1 SGHTA and CDR2 FQGNSA. The V and J ends lost 5 bases and 5 bases, in that order; junction bases with no gene match: 12. The CDR3 has 18 amino acids. This CDR3 is CASSPFPGQGASNEKLFF. CDR3 sequence (DNA): TGTGCCAGCAGCCCATTTCCGGGACAGGGGGCTTCGAATGAAAAACTGTTTTTT.

This clone came up once. The chain combines TRBV7-3 with TRBJ2-3; 11 bases map to TRBD2. This CDR3 contains 15 residues. Unmatched junction bases numbered 5, after V lost 4 bases and J lost 5 bases. CDR1 and CDR2 (germline): SGHTA, FQGTGA. The chain's CDR3 is CASSYSGGALDTQYF. The CDR3 nucleotides read TGTGCCAGCAGCTATAGCGGGGGGGCCTTAGATACGCAGTATTTT.

The chain has TRBV15 and TRBJ2-1; 11 nucleotides line up with TRBD2. The V gene end was trimmed by 0 bases and the J gene end by 0 bases; junction bases not matched to a gene: 4. The CDR3 has 18 residues. Germline V gene sequence: CDR1 LNHNV, CDR2 YYDKDF (reference sequence). CDR3 sequence (DNA): TGTGCCACCAGCAGAGAGGGACTAGCGGTGAACTCCTACAATGAGCAGTTCTTC. This translates into CATSREGLAVNSYNEQFF.

The chain couples TRBV5-1 to TRBJ2-7; D ambiguous. This CDR3 has 13 amino acids. The germline V gene encodes CDR1 SGHRS and CDR2 YFSETQ. The V end lost 1 base, the J end lost 2 bases, and 7 bases lay between the germline ends. The CDR3 here is CASSLPSTYEQYF. The CDR3, as DNA: TGCGCCAGCAGCTTGCCCAGTACCTACGAGCAGTACTTC.

The J gene is TRBJ1-1, the V gene TRBV5-1; weak D call: TRBD1 (5 bases). Germline lookup yields CDR1 SGHRS and CDR2 YFSETQ. Trimming stripped 4 bases from V and 5 bases from J, with 12 bases between. The CDR3 covers 13 residues. In DNA, the CDR3 is TGCGCCAGCAGCCTCGCTTGGGGGACTGAAGCTTTCTTT. Protein: CASSLAWGTEAFF.

The V gene is TRBV19, the J gene TRBJ2-7; possibly TRBD2 for D (5 bases). V was shortened by 10 bases and J by 1 base, with 11 bases between the two germline ends. Germline CDR1 LNHDA, CDR2 SQIVND (reference sequence). This CDR3 has 12 residues. The CDR3 sequence is CATETGSYEQYF. CDR3 bases: TGTGCCACTGAGACGGGATCCTACGAGCAGTACTTC. Variable domain in full (rest from reference TRBV19 and TRBJ2-7): DGGITQSPKYLFRKEGQNVTLSCEQNLNHDAMYWYRQDPGQGLRLIYYSQIVNDFQKGDIAEGYSVSREKKESFPLTVTSAQKNPTAFYLCATETGSYEQYFGPGTRLTVT.

This chain links TRBV27 with TRBJ2-1; TRBD2 matches at 9 bases. Looked up from germline, CDR1 is MNHEY and CDR2 is SMNVEV (reference sequence). This CDR3 spans 15 amino acids. The junction had 13 bases not matched to a gene; V was cut back by 8 bases and J by 8 bases. The CDR3 DNA reads TGTGCCAGCCACGCGGCTAGCGGGGAAGGGCATGAGCAGTTCTTC. Translation: CASHAASGEGHEQFF.

The chain carries TRBV25-1 and TRBJ2-1; TRBD2 matches at 10 bases. The junction had 9 bases not matched to a gene; V was cut back by 1 base and J by 6 bases. The CDR3 totals 17 residues. CDR1 and CDR2 from the germline V gene are MGHDK and SYGVNS. DNA for the CDR3: TGTGCCAGCAGTGAATGGTCTAGCGGGAGAGGGGGCAATGAGCAGTTCTTC. Its protein product is CASSEWSSGRGGNEQFF.

The gene calls are TRBV7-2 and TRBJ2-4; D unclear. Germline lookup yields CDR1 SGHTA and CDR2 FQGNSA. The ends were cut back, 5 bases at V and 0 bases at J, with 8 bases in the middle. There are 14 residues in the CDR3. Here the CDR3 DNA reads TGTGCCAGCAGCCGTCCCCTAGCCAAAAACATTCAGTACTTC. It is translated as CASSRPLAKNIQYF.

The chain couples TRBV30 to TRBJ1-1; weak D call: TRBD1 (5 bases). Germline assignment: CDR1 GTSNPN and CDR2 SVGIG (reference sequence). The CDR3 totals 15 residues. V lost 0 bases and J 3 bases, leaving 14 bases between the germline ends. DNA for the CDR3: TGTGCCTGGAGTGTATGGGGGGTATTGGACACTGAAGCTTTCTTT. Translating it yields CAWSVWGVLDTEAFF.

The chain employs TRBV10-3 and TRBJ2-2; perhaps TRBD1 as D (5 bases). The CDR3 length is 16 residues. V dropped 2 bases and J dropped 6 bases, with 16 bases sitting between them. Germline CDR1 is ENHRY and CDR2 is SYGVKD. CDR3 nucleotide sequence: TGTGCCATCAGTGAGCAGGGCCGCTTCACCGCCGGGGAGCTGTTTTTT. This sequence encodes CAISEQGRFTAGELFF.

This chain links TRBV7-9 with TRBJ2-4; maybe TRBD2 (6 bases). Trimming removed 2 bases from V and 6 bases from J, with 14 bases in between. The CDR3 contains 15 residues. Germline-derived CDR1 and CDR2 are SEHNR and FQNEAQ (reference sequence). CDR3 loop: CASSLIRAGGNIQYF. Written as DNA, the CDR3 is TGTGCCAGCAGCTTAATACGGGCCGGGGGAAACATTCAGTACTTC. Looking up the rest from reference TRBV7-9 and TRBJ2-4 gives the full variable domain: DTGVSQNPRHKITKRGQNVTFRCDPISEHNRLYWYRQTLGQGPEFLTYFQNEAQLEKSRLLSDRFSAERPKGSFSTLEIQRTEQGDSAMYLCASSLIRAGGNIQYFGAGTRLSVL.

V is TRBV5-1 and J is TRBJ2-5, with 9 bases aligning to TRBD2. V was clipped by 2 bases and J by 2 bases; unmatched bases: 7. The germline V gene encodes CDR1 SGHRS and CDR2 YFSETQ. The CDR3 has 16 amino acids. CDR3 DNA: TGCGCCAGCAGCTTTGGGCCTAGCGGGGTTCAAGAGACCCAGTACTTC. This sequence encodes CASSFGPSGVQETQYF.